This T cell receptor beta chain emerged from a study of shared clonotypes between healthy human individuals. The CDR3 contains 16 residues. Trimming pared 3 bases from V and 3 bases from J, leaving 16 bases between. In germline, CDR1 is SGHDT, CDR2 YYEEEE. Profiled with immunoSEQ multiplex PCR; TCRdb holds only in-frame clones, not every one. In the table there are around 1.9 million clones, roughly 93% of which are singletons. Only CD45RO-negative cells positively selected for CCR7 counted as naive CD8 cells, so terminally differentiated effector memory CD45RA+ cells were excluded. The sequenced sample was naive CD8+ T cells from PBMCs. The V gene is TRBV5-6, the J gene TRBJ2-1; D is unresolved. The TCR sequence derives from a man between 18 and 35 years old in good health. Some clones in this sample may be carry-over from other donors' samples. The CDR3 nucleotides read TGTGCCAGCAGCTACAGAGCAGACCCCGACTACAATGAGCAGTTCTTC. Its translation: CASSYRADPDYNEQFF. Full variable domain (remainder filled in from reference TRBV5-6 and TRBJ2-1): DAGVTQSPTHLIKTRGQQVTLRCSPKSGHDTVSWYQQALGQGPQFIFQYYEEEERQRGNFPDRFSGHQFPNYSSELNVNALLLGDSALYLCASSYRADPDYNEQFFGPGTRLTVL.